This TCR beta chain originates from a study of cytomegalovirus exposure and HLA in healthy donors. Study-wide points: Being productive about 87% or about 30% of the time was typical of most TCR beta V segments in an earlier analysis. Researchers had no immune exposure information except CMV serostatus available.

Trimming took off 0 bases at V and 5 bases at J, with 12 bases between the two ends. Germline lookup yields CDR1 SGHRS and CDR2 YFSETQ. The CDR3 consists of 14 residues. This clone was seen a few times. Its specificity is not known. PCR was performed using 60 Vbeta and 13 Jbeta primers. Data came from immunoSEQ multiplex PCR; TCRdb stores just in-frame clones and leaves some out. Of tens of thousands of clones listed, around 80% are singletons. The chain joins TRBV5-1 to TRBJ2-7, with D possibly TRBD1 on 5 matching bases. This clonotype was obtained from a man in his 70s in good health and CMV-seropositive. The sample comprised PBMCs. The CDR3 DNA sequence: TGCGCCAGCAGCTTGGCTTTGGGGCCCCACGAGCAGTACTTC. Translation: CASSLALGPHEQYF.